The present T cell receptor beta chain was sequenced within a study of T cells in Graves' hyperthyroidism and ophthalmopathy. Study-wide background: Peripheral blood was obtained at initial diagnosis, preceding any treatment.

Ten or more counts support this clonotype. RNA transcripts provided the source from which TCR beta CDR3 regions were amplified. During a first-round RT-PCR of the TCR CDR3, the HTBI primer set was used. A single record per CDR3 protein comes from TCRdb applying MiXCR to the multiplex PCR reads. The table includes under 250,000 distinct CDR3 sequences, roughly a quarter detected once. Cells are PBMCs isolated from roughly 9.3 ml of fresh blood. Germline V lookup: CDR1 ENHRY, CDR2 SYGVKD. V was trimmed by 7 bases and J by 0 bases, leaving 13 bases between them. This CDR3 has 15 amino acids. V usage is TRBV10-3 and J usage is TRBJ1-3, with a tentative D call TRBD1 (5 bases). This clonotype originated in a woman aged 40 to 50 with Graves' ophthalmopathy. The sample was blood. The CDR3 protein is CAITQTGDSGNTIYF. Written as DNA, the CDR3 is TGTGCCATCACTCAAACGGGGGACTCTGGAAACACCATATATTTT.